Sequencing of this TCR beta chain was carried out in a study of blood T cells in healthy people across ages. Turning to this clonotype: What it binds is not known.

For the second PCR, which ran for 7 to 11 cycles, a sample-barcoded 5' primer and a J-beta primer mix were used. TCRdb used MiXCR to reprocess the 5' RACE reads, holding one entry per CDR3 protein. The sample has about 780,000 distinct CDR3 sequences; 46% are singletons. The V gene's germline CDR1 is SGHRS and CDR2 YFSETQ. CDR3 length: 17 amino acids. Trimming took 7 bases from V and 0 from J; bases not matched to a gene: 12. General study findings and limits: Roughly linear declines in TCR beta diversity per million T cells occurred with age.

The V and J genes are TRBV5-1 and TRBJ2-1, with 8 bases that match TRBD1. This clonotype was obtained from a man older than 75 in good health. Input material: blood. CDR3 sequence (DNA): TGCGCCAGCGGCCTCCGGACAGGGACGAGCTCCTACAATGAGCAGTTCTTC. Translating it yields CASGLRTGTSSYNEQFF.